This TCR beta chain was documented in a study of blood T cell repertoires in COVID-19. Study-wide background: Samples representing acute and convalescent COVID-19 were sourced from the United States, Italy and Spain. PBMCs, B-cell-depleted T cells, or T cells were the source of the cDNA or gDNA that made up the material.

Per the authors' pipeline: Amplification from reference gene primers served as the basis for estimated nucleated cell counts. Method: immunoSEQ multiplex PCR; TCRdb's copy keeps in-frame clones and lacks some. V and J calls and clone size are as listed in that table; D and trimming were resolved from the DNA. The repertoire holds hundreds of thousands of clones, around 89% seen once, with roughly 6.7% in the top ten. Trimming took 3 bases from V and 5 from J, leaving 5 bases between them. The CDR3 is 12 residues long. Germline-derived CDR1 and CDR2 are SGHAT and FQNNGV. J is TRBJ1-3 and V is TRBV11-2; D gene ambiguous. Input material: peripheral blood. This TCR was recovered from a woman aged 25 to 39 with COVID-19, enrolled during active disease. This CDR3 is CASSFPRNTIYF. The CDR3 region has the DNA TGTGCCAGCAGCTTTCCCAGAAACACCATATATTTT.